Presented here are 20 T cell receptor beta chains from one specimen sequenced in a study of T cells in Graves' hyperthyroidism and ophthalmopathy. RNA transcripts served as the template for amplifying TCR beta CDR3 regions. HTBI primers were used for first-round RT-PCR of the TCR CDR3. TCRdb ran MiXCR on the multiplex PCR reads and lists one entry per CDR3 protein. This table has about 570,000 distinct CDR3 sequences, 11% to 15% appearing once. The sample consisted of blood. All receptors derive from a woman aged 40-49 years with Graves' hyperthyroidism.

This clonotype was counted at least ten times. The J gene is TRBJ2-7, the V gene TRBV2; D unresolved. This CDR3 has 12 residues. Trimming removed 6 bases at V and 5 bases at J, with 11 bases between. Germline V CDR1 and CDR2: SNHLY, FYNNEI. In nucleotides, the CDR3 is TGTGCCAGCAGGAGTAACAGCGACGAGCAGTACTTC. Translated: CASRSNSDEQYF.

V usage is TRBV5-1 and J usage is TRBJ2-7; possibly TRBD1 or TRBD2 for D (5 bases each). Between the trimmed V and J ends, which lost 4 bases and 7 bases, there was a span of 12 bases. CDR3 length equals 12 residues. Germline loops: CDR1 SGHRS, CDR2 YFSETQ. Here the CDR3 DNA reads TGCGCCAGCAGCATCACGGGGCGGGAGCAGTACTTC. Translating gives CASSITGREQYF.

Concerning this clonotype: At one boundary the junction diverges from the germline segment, which might be a read error. The gene calls are TRBV12-3 or TRBV12-4 and TRBJ2-7; tentative D call: TRBD2 (5 bases). This CDR3 spans 13 amino acids. DNA for the CDR3: TGTGCCAGCAGCACCAGCCTCCGGGGAGAGCGGTACTTC. Amino acids: CASSTSLRGERYF.

This clonotype was detected ten times or more. This sequence joins TRBV2 and TRBJ2-5; TRBD2 agrees at 14 bases. The CDR3 is 17 residues long. V lost 6 bases, J lost 5 bases, and 11 bases stayed unmatched. Germline V lookup: CDR1 SNHLY, CDR2 FYNNEI. CDR3 in DNA: TGTGCCAGCAGGGGTGGACTAGCGGGAGGAGTCGGTGAGACCCAGTACTTC. Amino acids: CASRGGLAGGVGETQYF.

The CDR3 coding sequence is TGTGCCAGCAGGGGGGGTGAAGTGAGGAAAGGATATTTT. This codes for CASRGGEVRKGYF. The gene calls are TRBV6-1 and TRBJ1-3, with D possibly matching TRBD1 (5 bases). The CDR3 is 13 residues long. Trimming removed 6 bases from V and 15 bases from J, with 21 bases in between. The germline V gene encodes CDR1 MNHNS and CDR2 SASEGT.

This clonotype came up once. The junction and the germline gene differ at one end; a read error may be behind it. The rearrangement uses TRBV20-1 and TRBJ1-2; the match to TRBD1 covers 8 bases. CDR1 and CDR2 from the germline V gene are DFQATT and SNEGSKA (reference sequence). The CDR3 is 15 amino acids. CDR3 loop: CSARDRTGFDYSYTF. Here the CDR3 DNA reads TGCAGTGCTAGAGATCGGACAGGGTTCGACTATAGCTACACCTTC.

This clonotype occurred many times. The chain uses TRBV2 and TRBJ2-7; TRBD1 agrees at 9 bases. Germline V lookup: CDR1 SNHLY, CDR2 FYNNEI. The CDR3 has 14 residues. The V segment lost 3 bases and the J segment 3 bases; nucleotides outside the gene matches: 3. This CDR3 reads CASSEGQGLYEQYF. The CDR3 nucleotides are TGTGCCAGCAGTGAGGGACAGGGTCTCTACGAGCAGTACTTC.

This clonotype appeared many times. The chain recombines TRBV7-9 with TRBJ2-2; D could derive from TRBD1 or TRBD2 (6 bases each). The CDR3 is 16 residues long. Germline-derived CDR1 and CDR2 are SEHNR and FQNEAQ (reference sequence). V gave up 4 bases and J gave up 5 bases, with 17 bases separating them. CDR3 nucleotides: TGTGCCAGCAGCTGGGACAAAGGCGGAGGGACCGGGGAGCTGTTTTTT. Amino acids: CASSWDKGGGTGELFF.

The V and J genes are TRBV18 and TRBJ1-2; D not certain. There are 13 residues in the CDR3. Germline V gene data show CDR1 as KGHSH and CDR2 as LQKENI. V lost 1 base and J 6 bases, leaving 9 bases between the germline ends. Here the CDR3 reads CASSPQSYDGYTF. Here the CDR3 DNA reads TGTGCCAGCTCACCACAATCATACGATGGCTACACCTTC.

This clonotype turned up a few times. This chain uses TRBV28 with TRBJ2-7; maybe TRBD1 (6 bases). This CDR3 is built from 15 residues. Per the germline V gene, CDR1 is MDHEN and CDR2 is SYDVKM. Trimming pared 2 bases from V and 3 bases from J, leaving 14 bases between. The CDR3 reads CASSLKVVGHYEQYF. The CDR3 region has the DNA TGTGCCAGCAGTTTAAAGGTCGTGGGACACTACGAGCAGTACTTC.

Worth noting for this clonotype: A much more abundant neighbour one base away suggests this may be a read error. The V call is TRBV20-1, the J call TRBJ2-3; 9 bases are shared with TRBD1. Germline assignment: CDR1 DFQATT and CDR2 SNEGSKA (reference sequence). The CDR3 runs to 14 residues. The CDR3 reads CGATGTGFSDTQYF. The CDR3 nucleotides are TGCGGTGCTACCGGGACAGGGTTCTCGGATACGCAGTATTTT.

This clonotype has at least ten counts. The missing conserved phenylalanine or tryptophan at the end of this CDR3 makes a read error likely. The chain employs TRBV7-2 and TRBJ2-3; D is unresolved. V was shortened by 4 bases and J by 2 bases, with 16 bases between the two germline ends. CDR3 length equals 16 residues. CDR1 SGHTA and CDR2 FQGNSA come from the germline V gene. Here the CDR3 DNA reads TGTGCCAGCAGCTCCGTGGGTAGCCTCTACACAGATACGCAGTATTCT. Protein: CASSSVGSLYTDTQYS.

This clonotype was recorded many times. The chain links TRBV2 to TRBJ2-7, with D possibly being TRBD1 (5 bases). The CDR3 sequence is 13 residues long. CDR1 is SNHLY and CDR2 is FYNNEI in the germline V gene. V was cut by 5 bases and J by 3 bases, with 11 bases left in between. The CDR3 DNA follows: TGTGCCAGCAGTCTAGGGGAATTCTACGAGCAGTACTTC. Amino acid sequence: CASSLGEFYEQYF. Full variable domain (rest looked up from reference TRBV2 and TRBJ2-7): EPEVTQTPSHQVTQMGQEVILRCVPISNHLYFYWYRQILGQKVEFLVSFYNNEISEKSEIFDDQFSVERPDGSNFTLKIRSTKLEDSAMYFCASSLGEFYEQYFGPGTRLTVT.

The table lists this clonotype with many counts. The chain uses TRBV6-2 or TRBV6-3 and TRBJ2-7, with D uncertain. Per the germline V gene, CDR1 is MNHEY and CDR2 is SVGEGT. The CDR3 runs to 12 residues. The V end lost 2 bases, the J end lost 6 bases, and 8 bases lay between the germline ends. The CDR3 loop reads CASSYDVGEQYF. CDR3 nucleotides: TGTGCCAGCAGTTACGACGTCGGCGAGCAGTACTTC.

This clonotype was seen at least ten times. V and J are TRBV2 and TRBJ2-5; TRBD2 aligns across 12 bases. J was trimmed by 4 bases and V by 5 bases; bases with no gene match: 8. Germline V gives CDR1 SNHLY, CDR2 FYNNEI. The CDR3 is 16 amino acids. This CDR3 is CASSPTSGRIGETQYF. CDR3 in DNA: TGTGCCAGCAGTCCGACTAGCGGGAGAATCGGAGAGACCCAGTACTTC.

In this sample, this clonotype turned up many times. The chain combines TRBV12-5 with TRBJ1-2; D is undetermined. The V gene lost 6 bases and the J gene lost 6 bases, with 20 bases spanning the gap. Germline loops: CDR1 LGHNT, CDR2 FRNRAP. CDR3 length equals 15 residues. CDR3 protein: CASGSSLAAVNGYTF. The CDR3 nucleotides read TGTGCTAGTGGCAGTTCCCTGGCCGCAGTCAATGGCTACACCTTC.

This clonotype was seen repeatedly, ten times or more. The rearrangement joins TRBV28 to TRBJ1-2; D gene unclear. Trimming stripped 3 bases from V and 2 bases from J, with 13 bases between. Germline V gene sequence: CDR1 MDHEN, CDR2 SYDVKM. This CDR3 contains 15 residues. The CDR3 region has the DNA TGTGCCAGCAGTTTCCGTCTCCCGGGCAACTATGGCTACACCTTC. Translating gives CASSFRLPGNYGYTF.

This clonotype was seen only a few times. The chain employs TRBV14 and TRBJ2-7; TRBD2 is a possible D gene (6 bases). Germline values: CDR1 SGHDN, CDR2 FVKESK. CDR3 size: 13 residues. V lost 1 base and J 9 bases, leaving 13 bases between the germline ends. In DNA, the CDR3 is TGTGCCAGCAGCCAAGCGGGGGTCCTGGGGCAGTACTTC. Translating it yields CASSQAGVLGQYF.

The rearrangement uses TRBV12-3 or TRBV12-4 and TRBJ1-2; TRBD1 is a possible D gene (5 bases). The CDR3 contains 13 residues. Trimming pared 8 bases from V and 7 bases from J, leaving 17 bases between. The CDR3 sequence is CASLTQGMIGYTF. The CDR3 DNA reads TGTGCCAGCCTGACCCAGGGTATGATTGGCTACACCTTC.

The chain carries TRBV12-3 or TRBV12-4 and TRBJ1-1; D gene uncertain. The CDR3 contains 14 residues. Trimming took 6 bases from V and 3 from J, leaving 14 bases between them. CDR3 region: CASSRDELDTEAFF. CDR3 sequence (DNA): TGTGCCAGCAGCCGAGATGAACTAGACACTGAAGCTTTCTTT.